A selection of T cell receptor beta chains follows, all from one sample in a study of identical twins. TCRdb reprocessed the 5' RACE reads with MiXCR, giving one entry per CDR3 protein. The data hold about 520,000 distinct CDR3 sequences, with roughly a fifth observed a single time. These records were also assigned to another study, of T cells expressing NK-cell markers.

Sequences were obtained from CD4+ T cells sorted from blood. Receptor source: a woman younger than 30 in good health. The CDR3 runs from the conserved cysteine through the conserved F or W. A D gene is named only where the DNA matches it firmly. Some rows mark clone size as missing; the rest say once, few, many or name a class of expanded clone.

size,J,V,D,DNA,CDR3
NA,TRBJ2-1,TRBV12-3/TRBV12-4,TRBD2,TGTGCCAGCAGTCCCGTAGCGGGAGGTAGTTACAATGAGCAGTTCTTC,CASSPVAGGSYNEQFF
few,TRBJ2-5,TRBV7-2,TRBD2,TGTGCCAGCAGCTTAGCCTCCGGGACTAGCGGGGTCGGGCGTGAGACCCAGTACTTC,CASSLASGTSGVGRETQYF
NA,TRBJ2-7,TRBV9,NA,TGTGCCAGCAGCGATATGAGTAGCGACGAGCAGTACTTC,CASSDMSSDEQYF
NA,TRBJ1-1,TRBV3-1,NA,TGTGCCAGCAGCCAATTACGGGGTAGTGGGGTTAACTTT,CASSQLRGSGVNF
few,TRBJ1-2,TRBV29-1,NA,TGCAGCGGCGGGGCGGGGAACGGCTACACCTTC,CSGGAGNGYTF
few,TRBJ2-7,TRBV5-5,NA,TGTGCCAGCAGCTTGGAGCGAGCGCTTGTCCCCGAGCAGTACTTC,CASSLERALVPEQYF
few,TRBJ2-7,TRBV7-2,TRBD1,TGTGCCAGCAGCTTCGACAGGGGACGGTACGAGCAGTACTTC,CASSFDRGRYEQYF
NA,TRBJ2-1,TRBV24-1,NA,TGTGCCACCAGTGGAAGGTCAGATGAGCAGTTCTTC,CATSGRSDEQFF
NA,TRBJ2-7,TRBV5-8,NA,TGTGCCAGCAGCTTTCGGCCAGGGGTCGAGCAGTACTTC,CASSFRPGVEQYF
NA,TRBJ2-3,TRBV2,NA,TGTGCCAGCAGTGAAAACGCGGGCTATTCAACAGATACGCAGTATTTT,CASSENAGYSTDTQYF
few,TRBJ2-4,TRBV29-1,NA,TGCAGCGCTGCTGGACTAGCCAAAAACATTCAGTACTTC,CSAAGLAKNIQYF
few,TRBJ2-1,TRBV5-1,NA,TGCGCCAGCAGCCAGGGCCGGACTAACAATGAGCAGTTCTTC,CASSQGRTNNEQFF
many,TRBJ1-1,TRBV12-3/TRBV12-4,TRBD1,TGTGCCAGCAGTTTTACAGGGGTGGTGAAAGCTTTCTTT,CASSFTGVVKAFF
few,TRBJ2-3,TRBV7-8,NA,TGTGCCAGCAGCTTAACGGGGGCTACGCAGTATTTT,CASSLTGATQYF
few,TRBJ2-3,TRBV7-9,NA,TGTGCCAGCAGCTTCGGACAGTACACAGATACGCAGTATTTT,CASSFGQYTDTQYF
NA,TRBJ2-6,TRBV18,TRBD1,TGTGCCAGCTCGGACGACAGGGAATACTCTGGGGCCAACGTCCTGACTTTC,CASSDDREYSGANVLTF
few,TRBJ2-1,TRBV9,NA,TGTGCCAGCAGCGTAGAGACGAGCTCCTACAATGAGCAGTTCTTC,CASSVETSSYNEQFF
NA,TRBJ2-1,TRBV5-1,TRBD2,TGCGCCAGCAACTCACATCCTAGCGGGAGGCAGGAGCAGTTCTTC,CASNSHPSGRQEQFF
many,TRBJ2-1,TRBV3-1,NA,TGTGCCAGCAGCCAGCGGGGACGCTCCTACAATGAGCAGTTCTTC,CASSQRGRSYNEQFF
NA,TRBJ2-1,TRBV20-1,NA,TGCAGTGCTAGAGGCCTAGGTCTCAATGAGCAGTTCTTC,CSARGLGLNEQFF
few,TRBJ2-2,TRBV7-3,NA,TGTGCCAGCAGCTATAACGGGGAGCTGTTTTTT,CASSYNGELFF
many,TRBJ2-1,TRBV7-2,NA,TGTGCCAGCAGCTTAGGTCAAGGAGCAGGGCAGTTCTTC,CASSLGQGAGQFF
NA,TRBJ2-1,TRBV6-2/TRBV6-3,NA,TGTGCCAGCAGTTACTCGGGTTTCGATGAGCAGTTCTTC,CASSYSGFDEQFF
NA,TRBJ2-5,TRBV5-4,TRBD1,TGTGCCAGCAGCTTGACGGGACAGGGCGAGCAAGAGACCCAGTACTTC,CASSLTGQGEQETQYF
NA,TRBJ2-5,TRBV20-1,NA,TGCAGTGCAGGGGATTGGGGGGGGGCCCAAGAGACCCAGTACTTC,CSAGDWGGAQETQYF